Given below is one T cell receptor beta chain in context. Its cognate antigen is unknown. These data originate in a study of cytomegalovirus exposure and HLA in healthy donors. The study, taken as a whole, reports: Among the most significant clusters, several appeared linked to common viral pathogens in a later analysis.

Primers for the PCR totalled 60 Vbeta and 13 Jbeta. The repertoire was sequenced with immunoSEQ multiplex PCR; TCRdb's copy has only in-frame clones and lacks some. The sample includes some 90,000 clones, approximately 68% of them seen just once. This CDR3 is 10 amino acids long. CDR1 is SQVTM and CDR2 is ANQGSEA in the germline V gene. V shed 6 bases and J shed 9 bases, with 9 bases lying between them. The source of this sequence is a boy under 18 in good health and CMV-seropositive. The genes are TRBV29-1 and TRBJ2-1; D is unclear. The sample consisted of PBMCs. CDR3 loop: CSVAFSEQFF. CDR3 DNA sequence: TGCAGCGTCGCCTTTAGTGAGCAGTTCTTC.